This TCR beta chain was sequenced in a study of blood T cell repertoires in COVID-19. Looking at the study overall: The study drew acute and convalescent COVID-19 samples from the United States, Italy and Spain. PBMCs, B-cell-depleted T cells, or T cells were the source of the cDNA or gDNA that made up the material.

CDR3 length equals 16 residues. V lost 5 bases and J 8 bases, leaving 22 bases between the germline ends. The germline gives CDR1 LGHNA, CDR2 YSLEER. Per the authors' pipeline: It was from reference gene primer amplification that nucleated cell counts were estimated. Measured with immunoSEQ multiplex PCR; TCRdb has only the in-frame clones, and not every one. The D gene and trimming were derived from the DNA, and the V and J assignments and clone size from that table. The data contain fewer than 130,000 clones, around 84% of them singletons. The receptor was derived from a human donor in a cohort sampled during active COVID-19. The sequenced sample was peripheral blood. The gene calls are TRBV4-3 and TRBJ1-5; D is possibly TRBD1 (5 bases). CDR3 nucleotide sequence: TGCGCCAGCAGCATATCGTGGCGCGGGGCCGGTGAGCCCCAGCATTTT. Translating gives CASSISWRGAGEPQHF.